A selection of T cell receptor beta chains follows, all from one sample in a study of cytotoxic CD8 clonotypes in ibrutinib-treated CLL. Here immunoSEQ multiplex PCR was the method, and the copy in TCRdb shows in-frame clones only, minus some. The sample carries about 180,000 clones, more than 80% recorded once. Material: PBMCs, obtained after 24 months of ibrutinib treatment. These receptors were obtained from a human donor with chronic lymphocytic leukemia. Each CDR3 is given with its conserved first and last residue. Each record gives: clone size, D gene, J gene, V gene, CDR3 DNA, CDR3 protein. D genes are given only for firm matches. Clone sizes are given selectively: once, few, many, or a class where the clone is expanded.

>.|.|TRBJ2-1|TRBV5-1
TGCGCCAGCAGCTTGGACAGCTCCTCCTACAATGAGCAGTTCTTC
CASSLDSSSYNEQFF
>.|.|TRBJ1-2|TRBV27
TGTGCCAGCAGTTTTCTCGGGGACTATGGCTACACCTTC
CASSFLGDYGYTF
>.|TRBD1|TRBJ1-6|TRBV6-5
TGTGCCAGCAGTTACTCCCACAGGGGCAATAATTCACCCCTCCACTTT
CASSYSHRGNNSPLHF
>.|.|TRBJ2-5|TRBV15
TGTGCCACCAGCAGAGACCAGCAAGAGACCCAGTACTTC
CATSRDQQETQYF
>.|.|TRBJ1-3|TRBV7-8
TGTGCCAGCAGCCCAGAAACAGGAACTACTACCATATATTTT
CASSPETGTTTIYF
>.|TRBD2|TRBJ2-7|TRBV28
TGTGCCAGCAGTTTAAACATCGGGAGGGCCTACGAGCAGTACTTC
CASSLNIGRAYEQYF
>.|.|TRBJ2-5|TRBV29-1
TGCAGCGTGGGGGAGGGCGAGTGGGGGCCAGGGACCCAGTACTTC
CSVGEGEWGPGTQYF
>.|TRBD1|TRBJ2-7|TRBV7-2
TGTGCCAGCACCGGGACAGGGGGAGGGAACGAGCAGTACTTC
CASTGTGGGNEQYF
>.|.|TRBJ1-5|TRBV28
TGTGCCGGGGCCGGGAGCAATCAGCCCCAGCATTTT
CAGAGSNQPQHF
>once|.|TRBJ2-5|TRBV6-1
TGTGCCAGCAGTGTGTGGAGGGGTCGGTACCAAGAGACCCAGTACTTC
CASSVWRGRYQETQYF
>.|TRBD2|TRBJ2-1|TRBV9
TGTGCCAGCGGGCGGGAGTCGGACAATGAGCAGTTCTTC
CASGRESDNEQFF
>.|.|TRBJ1-5|TRBV28
TGTGCCAGCAGATTTACAGCTAGCAATCAGCCCCAGCATTTT
CASRFTASNQPQHF
>.|.|TRBJ1-2|TRBV4-2
TGTGCCAGCAGCCAAGATATCGGTGAAGGCTACACCTTC
CASSQDIGEGYTF
>few|TRBD1|TRBJ1-2|TRBV7-6
TGTGCCAGCAGCTTTGCCGGGACAGGGAAAGATGGCTACACCTTC
CASSFAGTGKDGYTF
>.|.|TRBJ2-4|TRBV4-2
TGTGCCAGCAGCCAAGACTATACCACAGCCAAAAACATTCAGTACTTC
CASSQDYTTAKNIQYF
>.|TRBD2|TRBJ2-1|TRBV7-3
TGTGCCAGCAGCAGGACTAGCGGCTCCCAATACAATGAGCAGTTCTTC
CASSRTSGSQYNEQFF
>.|.|TRBJ1-1|TRBV7-2
TGTGCCAGCAGCTTATGGGGAATGAACACTGAAGCTTTCTTT
CASSLWGMNTEAFF
>.|TRBD1|TRBJ2-7|TRBV5-1
TGCGCCAGCAGCCCGGACAGGGGCTACGAGCAGTACTTC
CASSPDRGYEQYF
>.|.|TRBJ2-7|TRBV6-1
TGTGCCAGCAGTCCCCGACAGGCCTCCTACGAGCAGTACTTC
CASSPRQASYEQYF
>.|.|TRBJ1-4|TRBV4-1
TGCGCCAGCAGCCAAGAAACCCCGGGACGACTGTTTTTT
CASSQETPGRLFF
>.|.|TRBJ2-7|TRBV19
TGTGCCAGCAGTATCGGGTTAGACATCTCCTACGAGCAGTACTTC
CASSIGLDISYEQYF
>.|.|TRBJ2-1|TRBV18
TGTGCCAGCTCACGAGGCGGGGGCTGGGGAAATGAGCAGTTCTTC
CASSRGGGWGNEQFF
>.|.|TRBJ2-7|TRBV11-3
TGTGCCAGCAGCTCCGGGAACCATTACGAGCAGTACTTC
CASSSGNHYEQYF
>.|.|TRBJ2-1|TRBV5-1
TGCGCCAGCAGAACTAGGTACAATGAGCAGTTCTTC
CASRTRYNEQFF
>.|.|TRBJ2-3|TRBV7-9
TGTGCCAGCAACCCAATAACAGGGTTGGAATTAGCGCAGTATTTT
CASNPITGLELAQYF
>.|.|TRBJ2-1|TRBV10-3
TGTGCCATCAGACCCCGACAGGATTACAATGAGCAGTTCTTC
CAIRPRQDYNEQFF
>.|TRBD2|TRBJ2-5|TRBV7-2
TGTGCCAGCAGCTTCGGCGGGAGCCGGTACAAAGAGACCCAGTACTTC
CASSFGGSRYKETQYF
>.|TRBD1|TRBJ1-5|TRBV5-3
TGTGCCAGAAGCTCTAACAGGGGTTGGCAGCCCCAGCATTTT
CARSSNRGWQPQHF
>.|.|TRBJ2-7|TRBV25-1
TGTGCCAGCAGTGATATGGGCGCCCGCTACGAGCAGTACTTC
CASSDMGARYEQYF
>.|TRBD1|TRBJ1-1|TRBV7-9
TGTGCCGAGACGGGCCAGGGGGCGAAGAACACTGAAGCTTTCTTT
CAETGQGAKNTEAFF
>.|.|TRBJ1-5|TRBV7-3
TGTGCCAGCAGCTCCTCTTGGGGGCAGCCCCAGCATTTT
CASSSSWGQPQHF